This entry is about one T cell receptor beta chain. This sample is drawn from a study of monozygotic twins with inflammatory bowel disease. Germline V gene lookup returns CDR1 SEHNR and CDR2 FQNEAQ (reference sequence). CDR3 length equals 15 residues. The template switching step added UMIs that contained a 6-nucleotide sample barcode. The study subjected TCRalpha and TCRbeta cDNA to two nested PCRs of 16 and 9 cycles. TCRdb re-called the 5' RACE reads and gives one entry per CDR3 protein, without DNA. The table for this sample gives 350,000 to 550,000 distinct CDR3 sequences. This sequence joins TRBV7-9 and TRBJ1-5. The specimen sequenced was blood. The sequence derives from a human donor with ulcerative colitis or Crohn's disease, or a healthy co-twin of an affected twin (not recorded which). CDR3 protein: CASSLVATDNQPQHF.